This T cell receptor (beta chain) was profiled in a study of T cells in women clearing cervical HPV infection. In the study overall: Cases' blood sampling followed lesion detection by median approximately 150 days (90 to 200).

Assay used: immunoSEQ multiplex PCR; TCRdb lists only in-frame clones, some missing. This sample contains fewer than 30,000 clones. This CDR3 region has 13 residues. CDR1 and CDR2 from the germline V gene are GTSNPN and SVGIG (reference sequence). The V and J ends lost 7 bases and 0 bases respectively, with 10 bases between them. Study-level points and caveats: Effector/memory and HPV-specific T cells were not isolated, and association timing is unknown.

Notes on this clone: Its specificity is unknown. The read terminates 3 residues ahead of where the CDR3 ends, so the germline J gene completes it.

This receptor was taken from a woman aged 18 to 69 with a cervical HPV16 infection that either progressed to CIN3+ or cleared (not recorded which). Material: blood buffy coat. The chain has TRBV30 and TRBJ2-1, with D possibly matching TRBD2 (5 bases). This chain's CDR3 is CALDGDSYNEQFF. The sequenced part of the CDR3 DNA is TGTGCCTTGGACGGGGACTCCTACAATGAG.